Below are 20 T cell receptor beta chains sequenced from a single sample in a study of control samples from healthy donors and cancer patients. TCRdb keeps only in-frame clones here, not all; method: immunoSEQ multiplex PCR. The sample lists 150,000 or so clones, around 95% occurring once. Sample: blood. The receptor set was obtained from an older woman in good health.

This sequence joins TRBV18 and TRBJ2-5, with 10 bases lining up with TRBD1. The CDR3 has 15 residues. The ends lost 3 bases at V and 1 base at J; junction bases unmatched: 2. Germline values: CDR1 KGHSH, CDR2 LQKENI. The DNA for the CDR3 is TGTGCCAGCTCACCGGGACAGGGGAGCCAAGAGACCCAGTACTTC. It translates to CASSPGQGSQETQYF.

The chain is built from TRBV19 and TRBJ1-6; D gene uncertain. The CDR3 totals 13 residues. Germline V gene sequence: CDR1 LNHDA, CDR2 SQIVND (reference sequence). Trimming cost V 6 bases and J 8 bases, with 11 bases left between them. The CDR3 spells CASSKGRDSPLHF. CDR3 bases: TGTGCCAGTAGCAAAGGGAGAGATTCACCCCTCCACTTT.

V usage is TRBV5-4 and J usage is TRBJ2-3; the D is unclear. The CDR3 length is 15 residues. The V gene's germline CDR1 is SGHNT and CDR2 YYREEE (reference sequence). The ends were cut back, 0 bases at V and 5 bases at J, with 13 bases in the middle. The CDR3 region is CASSLVGPARDTQYF. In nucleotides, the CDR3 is TGTGCCAGCAGCTTGGTCGGGCCGGCACGAGATACGCAGTATTTT.

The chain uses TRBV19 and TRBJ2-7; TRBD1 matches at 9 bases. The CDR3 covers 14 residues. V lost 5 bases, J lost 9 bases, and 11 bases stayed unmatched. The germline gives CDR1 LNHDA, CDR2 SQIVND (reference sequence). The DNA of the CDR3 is TGTGCCAGTAGTGACGGGACAGGGTTCGTCGGGCAGTACTTC. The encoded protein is CASSDGTGFVGQYF.

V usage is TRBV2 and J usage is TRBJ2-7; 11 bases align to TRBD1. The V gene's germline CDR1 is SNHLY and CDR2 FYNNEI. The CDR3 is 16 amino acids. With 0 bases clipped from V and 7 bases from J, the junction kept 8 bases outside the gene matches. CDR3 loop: CASSEAPGQGAGEQYF. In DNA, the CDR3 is TGTGCCAGCAGTGAAGCGCCCGGACAGGGGGCGGGGGAGCAGTACTTC.

The CDR3 DNA reads as TGTGCCAGCAGTTACCGTGCAGGGGAGTACGAGCAGTACTTC. It translates to CASSYRAGEYEQYF. The chain joins TRBV6-6 to TRBJ2-7, with D possibly matching TRBD1 (6 bases). CDR3 length: 14 amino acids. Germline V gives CDR1 MNHNY, CDR2 SVGAGI (reference sequence). V lost 2 bases, J lost 4 bases, and 12 bases lay in between.

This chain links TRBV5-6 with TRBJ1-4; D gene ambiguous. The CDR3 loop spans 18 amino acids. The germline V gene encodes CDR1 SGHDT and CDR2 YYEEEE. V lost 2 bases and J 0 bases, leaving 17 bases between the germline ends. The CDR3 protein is CASSFVSGARSTNEKLFF. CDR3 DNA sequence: TGTGCCAGCAGCTTTGTATCGGGAGCCCGTTCAACTAATGAAAAACTGTTTTTT.

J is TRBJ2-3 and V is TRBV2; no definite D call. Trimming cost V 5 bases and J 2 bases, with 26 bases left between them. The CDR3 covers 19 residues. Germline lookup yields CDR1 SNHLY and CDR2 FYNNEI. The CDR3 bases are TGTGCCAGCAGTACCCATTCCCCGGTCGTACATTTGATCACAGATACGCAGTATTTT. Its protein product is CASSTHSPVVHLITDTQYF.

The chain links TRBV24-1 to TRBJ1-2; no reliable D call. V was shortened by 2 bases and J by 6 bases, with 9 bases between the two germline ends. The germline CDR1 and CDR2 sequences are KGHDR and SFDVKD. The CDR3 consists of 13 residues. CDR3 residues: CATSDSREHGYTF. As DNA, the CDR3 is TGTGCCACCAGTGATTCCCGGGAGCATGGCTACACCTTC.

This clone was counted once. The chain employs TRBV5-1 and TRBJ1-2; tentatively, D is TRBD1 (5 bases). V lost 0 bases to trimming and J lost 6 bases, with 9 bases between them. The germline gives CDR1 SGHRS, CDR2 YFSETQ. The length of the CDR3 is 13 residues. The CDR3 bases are TGCGCCAGCAGCTTGGGTCCAGGGAATGGCTACACCTTC. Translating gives CASSLGPGNGYTF.

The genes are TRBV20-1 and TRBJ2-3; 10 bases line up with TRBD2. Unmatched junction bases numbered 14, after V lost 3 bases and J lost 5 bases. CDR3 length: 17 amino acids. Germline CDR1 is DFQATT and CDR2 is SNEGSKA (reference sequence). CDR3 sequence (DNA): TGCAGTGCTAGTGGTCTAGCGGGGGCGGCAAGACAAGATACGCAGTATTTT. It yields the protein CSASGLAGAARQDTQYF.

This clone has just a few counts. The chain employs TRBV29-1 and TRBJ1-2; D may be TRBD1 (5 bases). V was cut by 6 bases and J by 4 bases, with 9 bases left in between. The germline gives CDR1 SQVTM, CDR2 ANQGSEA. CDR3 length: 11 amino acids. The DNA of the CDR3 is TGCAGCGTGGACGACAGCTATGGCTACACCTTC. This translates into CSVDDSYGYTF.

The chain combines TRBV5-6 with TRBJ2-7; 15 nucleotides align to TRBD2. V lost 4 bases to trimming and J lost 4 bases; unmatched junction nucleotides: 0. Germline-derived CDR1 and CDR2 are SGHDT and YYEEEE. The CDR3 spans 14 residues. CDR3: CASSGTSGGYEQYF. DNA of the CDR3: TGTGCCAGCAGCGGGACTAGCGGGGGGTACGAGCAGTACTTC. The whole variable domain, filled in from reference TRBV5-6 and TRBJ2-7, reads DAGVTQSPTHLIKTRGQQVTLRCSPKSGHDTVSWYQQALGQGPQFIFQYYEEEERQRGNFPDRFSGHQFPNYSSELNVNALLLGDSALYLCASSGTSGGYEQYFGPGTRLTVT.

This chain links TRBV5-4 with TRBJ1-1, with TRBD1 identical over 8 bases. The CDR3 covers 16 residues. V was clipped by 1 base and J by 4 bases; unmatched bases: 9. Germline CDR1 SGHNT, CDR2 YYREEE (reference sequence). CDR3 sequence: CASSLIPRQGSTEAFF. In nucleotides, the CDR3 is TGTGCCAGCAGCTTGATCCCCCGACAGGGGTCCACTGAAGCTTTCTTT.

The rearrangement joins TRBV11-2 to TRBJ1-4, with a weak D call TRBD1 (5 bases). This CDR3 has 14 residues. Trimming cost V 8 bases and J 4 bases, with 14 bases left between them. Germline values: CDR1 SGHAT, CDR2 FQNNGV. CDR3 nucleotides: TGTGCCAGCCGTCGGTGGGGGGGTAATGAAAAACTGTTTTTT. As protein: CASRRWGGNEKLFF.

The CDR3 DNA reads as TGTGCCAGCAGTTTCCGCGACGTTACCTACGAGCAGTACTTC. Protein product: CASSFRDVTYEQYF. V is TRBV6-2 or TRBV6-3 and J is TRBJ2-7; D gene ambiguous. Trimming left V 4 bases short and J 2 bases short, with 12 bases between. The CDR3 loop spans 14 amino acids. Looked up from germline, CDR1 is MNHEY and CDR2 is SVGEGT.

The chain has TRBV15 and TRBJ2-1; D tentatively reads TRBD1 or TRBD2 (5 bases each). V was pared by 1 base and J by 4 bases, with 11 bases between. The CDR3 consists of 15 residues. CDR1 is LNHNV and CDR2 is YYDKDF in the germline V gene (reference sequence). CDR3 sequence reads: CATSRAGTAYNEQFF. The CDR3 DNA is TGTGCCACCAGCAGAGCGGGGACGGCATACAATGAGCAGTTCTTC.

CDR3 residues: CASRVTLAGGRNTQYF. In DNA, the CDR3 is TGTGCCAGCAGAGTGACACTAGCGGGGGGGCGAAATACGCAGTATTTT. The gene calls are TRBV2 and TRBJ2-3; 13 positions agree with TRBD2. V shed 6 bases, J shed 7 bases, and the junction held 10 bases outside the gene matches. The CDR3 has 16 residues. Germline lookup yields CDR1 SNHLY and CDR2 FYNNEI.

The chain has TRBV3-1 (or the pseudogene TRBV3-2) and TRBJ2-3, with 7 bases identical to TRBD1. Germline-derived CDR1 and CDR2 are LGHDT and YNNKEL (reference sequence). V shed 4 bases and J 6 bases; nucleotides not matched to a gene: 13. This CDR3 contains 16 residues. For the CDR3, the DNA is TGTGCCAGCAGCCGGGAAACAGGGGCCAACTCGGATACGCAGTATTTT. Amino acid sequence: CASSRETGANSDTQYF.

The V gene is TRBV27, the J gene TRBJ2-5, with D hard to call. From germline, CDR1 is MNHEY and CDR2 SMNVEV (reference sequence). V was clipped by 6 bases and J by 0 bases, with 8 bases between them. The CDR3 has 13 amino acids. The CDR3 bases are TGTGCCAGCAGGGCACAGTACCAAGAGACCCAGTACTTC. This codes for CASRAQYQETQYF.